This T cell receptor beta chain was recovered during a study of human T cells and chemical hapten exposure. Study summary: Upper inner arm skin measuring around 2 cm by around 2 cm received 2% DPC for sensitization. Study-wide points: DPC sensitization produced no change in TCRs with frequency above 1 in 1000.

TCRdb processed the RACE reads anew with MiXCR; each CDR3 protein has one entry. The table records roughly 260,000 distinct CDR3 sequences, roughly 8.9% of them present only once. Comments on this clonotype: Its antigen is undetermined.

Time point: pre-sensitization, week 0. The treatment was: therapeutic diphenylcyclopropenone sensitization with weekly scalp DPC. This TCR was sampled from a woman aged 40 to 49 with alopecia areata. Some clones in this sample may be carry-over from other donors' samples. Sequenced here: whole blood, sampled in connection with sensitization to the hapten diphenylcyclopropenone (DPC).

The CDR3 nucleotides are TGCAGTGCTAGACAAAGACAGAACATGAACACTGAAGCTTTCTTT. Translation gives CSARQRQNMNTEAFF. The gene calls are TRBV20-1 and TRBJ1-1; possible D gene TRBD1, 5 bases. The germline V gene has CDR1 DFQATT and CDR2 SNEGSKA (reference sequence). Trimming pared 2 bases from V and 0 bases from J, leaving 13 bases between. The CDR3 length is 15 residues.